The next 9 T cell receptor beta chains were all read from a single sample in a study of T cell responses to AZD1222 COVID-19 vaccine. Only in-frame clones appear in the TCRdb table, and some are missing; sequencing was by immunoSEQ multiplex PCR. The table has 150,000 or so clones, under 95% seen once. This specimen consisted of peripheral blood, obtained on day 0 of MenACWY control vaccination. The source is an adult in good health.

The CDR3 nucleotides read TGTGCCAGCTCACCGGAGGACAGGTTGAACACTGAAGCTTTCTTT. Residues: CASSPEDRLNTEAFF. The genes are TRBV18 and TRBJ1-1; 7 bases align to TRBD1. The CDR3 spans 15 residues. Germline CDR1 KGHSH, CDR2 LQKENI. V lost 3 bases to trimming and J lost 0 bases; unmatched junction nucleotides: 4.

This rearrangement joins TRBV6-5 to TRBJ1-6; unclear D gene. The germline V gene has CDR1 MNHEY and CDR2 SVGAGI. V dropped 2 bases and J dropped 0 bases, with 8 bases sitting between them. CDR3 size: 16 residues. The chain's CDR3 is CASSYGISSYNSPLHF. DNA for the CDR3: TGTGCCAGCAGTTACGGGATAAGCTCCTATAATTCACCCCTCCACTTT.

The chain links TRBV6-1 to TRBJ1-2; D remains unclear. The CDR3 loop spans 12 amino acids. V was cut by 3 bases and J by 5 bases, with 7 bases left in between. CDR1 MNHNS and CDR2 SASEGT come from the germline V gene. Here the CDR3 reads CASSENEYGYTF. The DNA for the CDR3 is TGTGCCAGCAGTGAGAATGAATATGGCTACACCTTC.

V usage is TRBV7-9 and J usage is TRBJ1-5; D remains unclear. Germline-derived CDR1 and CDR2 are SEHNR and FQNEAQ (reference sequence). Trimming took off 2 bases at V and 0 bases at J, with 8 bases between the two ends. CDR3 length: 15 amino acids. CDR3 residues: CASSLSGDSNQPQHF. Written as DNA, the CDR3 is TGTGCCAGCAGCTTATCAGGAGATAGCAATCAGCCCCAGCATTTT.

This clone has a single count. The V call is TRBV6-5, the J call TRBJ1-2; 7 bases match TRBD1. The trim removed 6 bases at V and 6 bases at J, leaving 13 bases unmatched. Looked up from germline, CDR1 is MNHEY and CDR2 is SVGAGI. The CDR3 has 15 amino acids. The CDR3 region is CASRLSTGRGDGYTF. Written as DNA, the CDR3 is TGTGCCAGCAGACTTTCGACAGGGAGGGGTGATGGCTACACCTTC.

V is TRBV27 and J is TRBJ2-7, with D maybe TRBD1 (8 bases). This CDR3 contains 16 residues. Trimming removed 6 bases at V and 4 bases at J, with 22 bases between. The germline gives CDR1 MNHEY, CDR2 SMNVEV (reference sequence). CDR3 nucleotides: TGTGCCAGCAGATTAAACCAGGACAGGGAGGGTTACGAGCAGTACTTC. The encoded protein is CASRLNQDREGYEQYF.

The V gene is TRBV18, the J gene TRBJ1-2; no clear D gene. Trimming took 1 base from V and 8 from J, leaving 20 bases between them. Germline CDR1 reads KGHSH; CDR2 reads LQKENI. This CDR3 has 16 residues. The CDR3 DNA reads TGTGCCAGCTCACCACGAAGGGATGTCAGTGTGGGCGGCTACACCTTC. As protein: CASSPRRDVSVGGYTF.

The chain has TRBV11-2 and TRBJ1-2; D ambiguous. Trimming shortened V by 0 bases and J by 5 bases, and 16 bases separated the two germline ends. CDR3 length equals 16 residues. Germline V CDR1 and CDR2: SGHAT, FQNNGV. For the CDR3, the DNA is TGTGCCAGCAGCTTAGATCTACGTGGGATTCTTTATGGCTACACCTTC. This sequence encodes CASSLDLRGILYGYTF. The entire variable domain, with the rest obtained from reference TRBV11-2 and TRBJ1-2, is as follows: EAGVAQSPRYKIIEKRQSVAFWCNPISGHATLYWYQQILGQGPKLLIQFQNNGVVDDSQLPKDRFSAERLKGVDSTLKIQPAKLEDSAVYLCASSLDLRGILYGYTFGSGTRLTVV.

This sequence joins TRBV25-1 and TRBJ2-1; the D gene is possibly TRBD2 (5 bases). Germline V gives CDR1 MGHDK, CDR2 SYGVNS. The CDR3 has 13 residues. Deletions cut 6 bases from V and 9 bases from J, with 15 bases between. CDR3 amino acids: CASRSGIGIEQFF. The CDR3, as DNA: TGTGCCAGCAGGAGCGGCATCGGGATTGAGCAGTTCTTC. Full variable domain (rest looked up from reference TRBV25-1 and TRBJ2-1): EADIYQTPRYLVIGTGKKITLECSQTMGHDKMYWYQQDPGMELHLIHYSYGVNSTEKGDLSSESTVSRIRTEHFPLTLESARPSHTSQYLCASRSGIGIEQFFGPGTRLTVL.